The 18 T cell receptor beta chains in this list originate from one sample, sequenced in a study of T cells in Graves' hyperthyroidism and ophthalmopathy. Amplification targeted TCR beta CDR3 regions from RNA transcripts. First-round RT-PCR targeting the TCR CDR3 was performed with the HTBI primer set. TCRdb reprocessed the multiplex PCR reads with MiXCR, giving one entry per CDR3 protein. The sample has some 320,000 distinct CDR3 sequences, about an eighth seen once; the top ten hold approximately 35%. Material: blood. Every receptor here comes from a woman in her forties with Graves' ophthalmopathy.

This clonotype was detected many times. This chain joins TRBV12-3 or TRBV12-4 and TRBJ2-7, with 7 nucleotides matching TRBD2. With V trimmed by 5 bases and J by 0 bases, 4 bases remained unmatched. The length of the CDR3 is 14 residues. This CDR3 is CASSPWDYSYEQYF. The CDR3 nucleotides are TGTGCCAGCAGTCCATGGGACTACTCCTACGAGCAGTACTTC.

The chain uses TRBV6-1 and TRBJ2-2; 8 nucleotides align to TRBD2. The CDR3 has 16 amino acids. CDR1 MNHNS and CDR2 SASEGT come from the germline V gene. V shed 5 bases and J 2 bases; nucleotides not matched to a gene: 7. CDR3: CASSRQLAENTGELFF. CDR3 bases: TGTGCCAGCAGTCGACAACTAGCGGAAAACACCGGGGAGCTGTTTTTT.

This clonotype appeared many times. V gene TRBV5-1 combines with J gene TRBJ2-1, with D possibly being TRBD1 (6 bases). From germline, CDR1 is SGHRS and CDR2 YFSETQ. Trimming cost V 1 base and J 9 bases, with 14 bases left between them. The CDR3 runs 14 residues. CDR3 DNA sequence: TGCGCCAGCAGCTTGTTGGACGCCAGGGGTGAGCAGTTCTTC. Its protein is CASSLLDARGEQFF.

This clonotype was seen at least ten times. The chain uses TRBV10-3 and TRBJ1-2; D gene ambiguous. This CDR3 spans 13 amino acids. CDR1 and CDR2 from the germline V gene are ENHRY and SYGVKD. V was cut by 3 bases and J by 1 base, with 6 bases left in between. The DNA for the CDR3 is TGTGCCATCAGTGAAGCTCTTAACTATGGCTACACCTTC. This encodes CAISEALNYGYTF.

This clonotype occurred many times. The genes are TRBV25-1 and TRBJ2-7; maybe TRBD1 (5 bases). Trimming removed 5 bases from V and 2 bases from J, with 16 bases in between. This CDR3 has 15 amino acids. Germline CDR1 is MGHDK and CDR2 is SYGVNS. The CDR3 DNA is TGTGCCAGCAGTAGGGGAAACAGAATAACCTACGAGCAGTACTTC. This encodes CASSRGNRITYEQYF.

This clonotype has ten or more counts. V gene TRBV20-1 combines with J gene TRBJ2-5; TRBD2 is a possible D gene (6 bases). CDR1 is DFQATT and CDR2 is SNEGSKA in the germline V gene (reference sequence). Deletions cut 3 bases from V and 5 bases from J, with 13 bases between. The CDR3 covers 13 residues. CDR3 in DNA: TGCAGTGCTAGGGCCAGCGGGCGGGAGACCCAGTACTTC. Translation: CSARASGRETQYF.

On this clonotype: Being one base from a much bigger clone, this may be a read error. The chain uses TRBV2 and TRBJ2-1; D is undetermined. The CDR3 is 13 residues long. Per the germline V gene, CDR1 is SNHLY and CDR2 is FYNNEI. Trimming took off 6 bases at V and 5 bases at J, with 11 bases between the two ends. Here the CDR3 reads CASRVSGNNEQFF. The CDR3 DNA reads as TGTGCCAGCAGAGTATCAGGTAACAATGAGCAGTTCTTC. Variable domain in full (rest from reference TRBV2 and TRBJ2-1): EPEVTQTPSHQVTQMGQEVILRCVPISNHLYFYWYRQILGQKVEFLVSFYNNEISEKSEIFDDQFSVERPDGSNFTLKIRSTKLEDSAMYFCASRVSGNNEQFFGPGTRLTVL.

The sample holds many counts of this clonotype. V gene TRBV2 combines with J gene TRBJ2-2; TRBD1 matches 9 bases. Looked up from germline, CDR1 is SNHLY and CDR2 is FYNNEI. The CDR3 has 15 residues. V lost 6 bases, J lost 2 bases, and 4 bases stayed unmatched. The CDR3 reads CASRGTGRNTGELFF. DNA of the CDR3: TGTGCCAGCAGAGGGACAGGGAGAAACACCGGGGAGCTGTTTTTT. The full variable domain, in which reference TRBV2 and TRBJ2-2 provide the parts outside the CDR3, is EPEVTQTPSHQVTQMGQEVILRCVPISNHLYFYWYRQILGQKVEFLVSFYNNEISEKSEIFDDQFSVERPDGSNFTLKIRSTKLEDSAMYFCASRGTGRNTGELFFGEGSRLTVL.

This clonotype has just a few counts. The chain combines TRBV7-9 with TRBJ2-3; 10 positions match TRBD1. Germline lookup yields CDR1 SEHNR and CDR2 FQNEAQ (reference sequence). V was pared by 5 bases and J by 2 bases, with 13 bases of the junction left unmatched. The CDR3 extends over 18 amino acids. DNA for the CDR3: TGTGCCAGCAGCCCGGGGGGACGGGGGACAGGGGCCACAGATACGCAGTATTTT. This encodes CASSPGGRGTGATDTQYF.

This clonotype was observed a few times. V and J are TRBV5-4 and TRBJ1-4; TRBD1 matches 7 bases. Germline CDR1 is SGHNT and CDR2 is YYREEE (reference sequence). This CDR3 is 14 amino acids long. With 7 bases clipped from V and 5 bases from J, the junction kept 8 bases outside the gene matches. In DNA, the CDR3 is TGTGCCAGCGGACCGGGACAGAAAAATGAAAAACTGTTTTTT. It is translated as CASGPGQKNEKLFF.

This clonotype appeared many times. This sequence joins TRBV30 and TRBJ1-1; no reliable D call. The germline CDR1 and CDR2 sequences are GTSNPN and SVGIG (reference sequence). The CDR3 has 13 residues. The V and J ends lost 1 base and 1 base respectively, with 7 bases between them. The CDR3 DNA reads as TGTGCCTGGAGTGGGCAGCCGAACACTGAAGCTTTCTTT. As protein: CAWSGQPNTEAFF.

This clonotype was seen a few times. The chain recombines TRBV28 with TRBJ2-1, with 14 nucleotides matching TRBD2. This CDR3 has 13 amino acids. The V gene's germline CDR1 is MDHEN and CDR2 SYDVKM. Trimming removed 2 bases from V and 15 bases from J; junction bases left unmatched: 3. CDR3 bases: TGTGCCAGCAGTTTACCTGGGACTAGCGGGAGGTTCTTC. Translated, it gives CASSLPGTSGRFF. Variable domain in full (rest from reference TRBV28 and TRBJ2-1): DVKVTQSSRYLVKRTGEKVFLECVQDMDHENMFWYRQDPGLGLRLIYFSYDVKMKEKGDIPEGYSVSREKKERFSLILESASTNQTSMYLCASSLPGTSGRFFGPGTRLTVL.

The gene calls are TRBV18 and TRBJ1-2, with D possibly being TRBD1 (6 bases). Trimming took off 4 bases at V and 2 bases at J, with 14 bases between the two ends. Germline CDR1 KGHSH, CDR2 LQKENI. The CDR3 totals 15 residues. For the CDR3, the DNA is TGTGCCAGCTCACTACCGGACAGTGTGAACTATGGCTACACCTTC. Amino acids: CASSLPDSVNYGYTF.

For this clonotype: This may be a read error: a much more frequent sequence differs by one nucleotide. V is TRBV20-1 and J is TRBJ1-2; D ambiguous. Per the germline V gene, CDR1 is DFQATT and CDR2 is SNEGSKA (reference sequence). This CDR3 is 14 amino acids long. Trimming removed 3 bases from V and 8 bases from J, with 19 bases in between. The CDR3 sequence is CSARGSTRLGGYTF. In nucleotides, the CDR3 is TGCAGTGCTAGGGGCTCCACAAGGCTAGGAGGCTACACCTTC.

V is TRBV10-2 and J is TRBJ2-5, with TRBD1 matching 11 bases. The CDR3 is 15 residues long. CDR1 and CDR2 from the germline V gene are WSHSY and SAAADI. Trimming at V came to 2 bases and at J to 2 bases, leaving 1 base not matched to a gene. CDR3 DNA: TGCGCCAGCAGTGAGGGGACAGGGGGACAAGAGACCCAGTACTTC. Its translation: CASSEGTGGQETQYF.

The chain links TRBV6-2 or TRBV6-3 to TRBJ1-2; the D gene is possibly TRBD1 (5 bases). V lost 0 bases and J lost 7, with 15 bases in between. The CDR3 totals 15 residues. CDR1 is MNHEY, CDR2 SVGEGT, per germline. CDR3 in amino acids: CASSYSGAATRGYTF. DNA for the CDR3: TGTGCCAGCAGTTACTCTGGGGCAGCTACACGTGGCTACACCTTC.

CDR3 DNA sequence: TGTGCCAGCAGCTTTCTTGGGAGCACTGAAGCTTTCTTT. It yields the protein CASSFLGSTEAFF. This chain links TRBV7-8 with TRBJ1-1; D gene ambiguous. The CDR3 is made up of 13 amino acids. Germline V gives CDR1 SGHVS, CDR2 FQNEAQ. Trimming left V 3 bases short and J 4 bases short, with 9 bases between.

This clonotype appeared many times. This chain uses TRBV28 with TRBJ2-3; possible D gene TRBD1, 6 bases. This CDR3 has 16 amino acids. V lost 6 bases to trimming and J lost 1 base, with 17 bases between them. The germline V gene encodes CDR1 MDHEN and CDR2 SYDVKM. CDR3 sequence (DNA): TGTGCCAGCAGCCGATTAGTGGGGGCTGGCACAGATACGCAGTATTTT. It is translated as CASSRLVGAGTDTQYF.